Sequencing of this TCR beta chain was carried out in a study of technical replicates of blood from a handful of donors. Method: immunoSEQ multiplex PCR; TCRdb's copy keeps in-frame clones and lacks some. The table has 65,000 to 85,000 clones, 95% to 98% seen once. The receptor's source is a human donor in good health. The sequenced sample consisted of T cells isolated from PBMCs.

The CDR3 here is CASSQGLAGGGELFF. CDR3 DNA: TGTGCCAGCAGCCAGGGACTAGCGGGAGGCGGGGAGCTGTTTTTT. The V call is TRBV4-2, the J call TRBJ2-2, with 15 bases lining up with TRBD2. This CDR3 has 15 amino acids. Trimming took 3 bases from V and 7 from J; bases not matched to a gene: 0. The germline V gene encodes CDR1 LGHNA and CDR2 YNFKEQ.